The TCR beta chain described here comes from a study of metastatic and nonmetastatic thyroid tumors. Background on the study: Across blood and tumor or nodule tissue, repertoires from malignant and benign thyroid patients were compared with one another. Study results and caveats: It was reported that TCR beta diversity was significantly higher in malignant thyroid tumors than benign nodules, in blood and tumor.

Germline V gene data show CDR1 as MNHEY and CDR2 as SVGAGI. The trim removed 0 bases at V and 7 bases at J, leaving 2 bases unmatched. The CDR3 has 14 residues. This clone was seen at least ten times. Antigen specificity is unknown. In the authors' workflow: A papillary thyroid cancer distant-metastasis classifier was built from CDR3 differences across clinicopathological groups. TCRdb reanalyzed the PCR reads via MiXCR. TCRdb assigned the V and J calls; the authors' analysis was not used. The sample lists some 90,000 clones; 8.6% were seen once. Ahead of thyroid surgery, no patient had received treatment of any kind.

The sequenced sample was blood. The rearrangement joins TRBV6-5 to TRBJ2-2; the match to TRBD1 covers 7 bases. The receptor was derived from a female donor with papillary thyroid cancer or a benign thyroid nodule (not recorded which). Some clones in this sample may be carry-over from other donors' samples. The CDR3 spells CASSYSTGYGELFF. The DNA for the CDR3 is TGTGCCAGCAGTTACTCGACAGGGTACGGGGAGCTGTTTTTT.